Below, 6 T cell receptor beta chains from the same sample are listed, as sequenced in a study of blood T cell repertoires in COVID-19. The assay was immunoSEQ multiplex PCR, and TCRdb's table has in-frame clones only and misses some. The repertoire holds roughly 120,000 clones, with about 90% as singletons. Source material: peripheral blood. The receptors shown here come from a human donor in a cohort sampled during active COVID-19.

CDR3 sequence reads: CASSLEVPGVGELFF. The CDR3 DNA reads TGCGCCAGCAGCTTGGAAGTTCCGGGGGTCGGGGAGCTGTTTTTT. The rearrangement uses TRBV5-1 and TRBJ2-2; perhaps TRBD2 as D (6 bases). The CDR3 is 15 residues long. The germline V gene has CDR1 SGHRS and CDR2 YFSETQ. V was trimmed by 0 bases and J by 7 bases, leaving 13 bases between them.

As DNA, the CDR3 is TGCGCCAGCAAGCAACACGGGACATCGAACACTGAAGCTTTCTTT. Residues: CASKQHGTSNTEAFF. The rearrangement joins TRBV5-1 to TRBJ1-1, with D possibly matching TRBD1 (6 bases). Per germline, CDR1 SGHRS and CDR2 YFSETQ. V shed 6 bases and J shed 1 base, with 16 bases lying between them. The CDR3 has 15 amino acids.

This clone was seen a single time. The chain couples TRBV19 to TRBJ2-2; the D gene is possibly TRBD1 (6 bases). Germline V gene data show CDR1 as LNHDA and CDR2 as SQIVND (reference sequence). The CDR3 totals 21 residues. V was clipped by 5 bases and J by 2 bases, with 30 bases between them. CDR3 nucleotides: TGTGCCAGTAGTCCCCTAAGATCTCTGGGCAGGGGATCGGCAAACACCGGGGAGCTGTTTTTT. Protein sequence: CASSPLRSLGRGSANTGELFF.

The rearrangement joins TRBV25-1 to TRBJ1-1, with 12 bases lining up with TRBD1. Unmatched junction bases numbered 3, after V lost 1 base and J lost 6 bases. CDR1 is MGHDK, CDR2 SYGVNS, per germline. CDR3 length: 15 amino acids. The CDR3 bases are TGTGCCAGCAGTGAATTGGGACAGGGGGCACCTGAAGCTTTCTTT. It yields the protein CASSELGQGAPEAFF.

This clone has just one count. V usage is TRBV5-5 and J usage is TRBJ1-3; 10 nucleotides align to TRBD1. Trimming removed 3 bases from V and 1 base from J; junction bases left unmatched: 7. This CDR3 has 17 amino acids. CDR1 and CDR2 from the germline V gene are SGHKS and YYEKEE (reference sequence). The CDR3 loop is CASSWGDRGQSGNTIYF. CDR3 nucleotides: TGTGCCAGCAGCTGGGGGGACAGGGGACAATCTGGAAACACCATATATTTT.

V and J are TRBV21-1 and TRBJ1-5. TRBV21-1 is listed as a pseudogene. The CDR3 loop spans 17 amino acids. Here the CDR3 DNA reads TGTGCCAGCAGCAAAAGAGCGGGACCGAGGGGTTATCAGCCCCAGCATTTT. Amino acid sequence: CASSKRAGPRGYQPQHF.